Following are 21 T cell receptor beta chains from one sample sequenced in a study of T cell responses to AZD1222 COVID-19 vaccine. Data came from immunoSEQ multiplex PCR; TCRdb stores just in-frame clones and leaves some out. There are approximately 140,000 clones in the sample; 89% occur only once, and 4.5% to 6% lies in the top ten. This sample comprised peripheral blood, obtained on day 0 of AZD1222 vaccination. The receptors were gathered from an adult in good health.

The chain combines TRBV4-3 with TRBJ2-7, with TRBD1 as a possible D gene (5 bases). The CDR3 has 14 amino acids. Germline lookup yields CDR1 LGHNA and CDR2 YSLEER. Between the trimmed V and J ends, which lost 3 bases and 2 bases, there was a span of 11 bases. CDR3 sequence reads: CASSHGKGAYEQYF. In nucleotides, the CDR3 is TGCGCCAGCAGCCATGGAAAAGGGGCCTACGAGCAGTACTTC.

The chain combines TRBV12-3 or TRBV12-4 with TRBJ1-2; D unresolved. CDR3 length equals 13 residues. V was cut by 3 bases and J by 2 bases, with 7 bases left in between. CDR3 protein: CASSFRENYGYTF. The CDR3 DNA reads as TGTGCCAGCAGTTTCCGGGAGAACTATGGCTACACCTTC.

In its sample, this clone was seen a few times. The V and J genes are TRBV3-1 (or the pseudogene TRBV3-2) and TRBJ2-1, with 10 bases matching TRBD2. The germline gives CDR1 LGHDT, CDR2 YNNKEL (reference sequence). The trim removed 3 bases at V and 0 bases at J, leaving 5 bases unmatched. The CDR3 consists of 17 residues. The CDR3 region has the DNA TGTGCCAGCAGCCACGGACTAGCGGAGAGCTCCTACAATGAGCAGTTCTTC. Its translation: CASSHGLAESSYNEQFF.

A single count supports this clone. The chain employs TRBV7-2 and TRBJ2-3; D not certain. Germline V lookup: CDR1 SGHTA, CDR2 FQGNSA. CDR3 size: 13 residues. V lost 1 base, J lost 4 bases, and 6 bases lay in between. This CDR3 is CASSLVAPDTQYF. The CDR3 coding sequence is TGTGCCAGCAGCTTAGTAGCCCCAGATACGCAGTATTTT.

The chain is built from TRBV18 and TRBJ1-3; unclear D gene. The CDR3 is 15 residues long. V lost 5 bases to trimming and J lost 3 bases, with 14 bases between them. Germline-derived CDR1 and CDR2 are KGHSH and LQKENI. As DNA, the CDR3 is TGTGCCAGCTCATCGGCCGGACCGGGTGGAAACACCATATATTTT. Translated, it gives CASSSAGPGGNTIYF.

The chain links TRBV12-3 or TRBV12-4 to TRBJ1-5; TRBD1 aligns across 9 bases. The CDR3 sequence is 13 residues long. Trimming took 7 bases from V and 4 from J; bases not matched to a gene: 2. The CDR3 is CASKQGANQPQHF. For the CDR3, the DNA is TGTGCCAGCAAACAGGGGGCTAATCAGCCCCAGCATTTT.

The chain couples TRBV7-8 to TRBJ2-1; 13 bases agree with TRBD2. Germline-derived CDR1 and CDR2 are SGHVS and FQNEAQ. V lost 1 base, J lost 9 bases, and 6 bases stayed unmatched. The CDR3 sequence is 16 residues long. The CDR3 is CASSLGTSGGQVEQFF. The CDR3, as DNA: TGTGCCAGCAGCTTAGGGACTAGCGGGGGTCAGGTTGAGCAGTTCTTC.

The rearrangement joins TRBV2 to TRBJ2-2, with TRBD1 identical over 10 bases. Per the germline V gene, CDR1 is SNHLY and CDR2 is FYNNEI. This CDR3 region has 15 residues. J gave up 7 bases and V 7 bases, and 9 bases lay outside the gene matches. CDR3 nucleotide sequence: TGTGCCAGCACGAGACAGGGGGCGCCGGGCGGGGAGCTGTTTTTT. Translation: CASTRQGAPGGELFF.

This sequence joins TRBV18 and TRBJ2-7, with TRBD2 matching over 10 bases. The trim removed 4 bases at V and 4 bases at J, leaving 1 base unmatched. Germline values: CDR1 KGHSH, CDR2 LQKENI. There are 13 residues in the CDR3. For the CDR3, the DNA is TGTGCCAGCTCACGGACTAGCGGTTACGAGCAGTACTTC. Translation gives CASSRTSGYEQYF.

The chain combines TRBV7-2 with TRBJ2-2, with 7 bases aligning to TRBD1. The CDR3 covers 15 residues. V lost 5 bases to trimming and J lost 4 bases; unmatched junction nucleotides: 7. In germline, CDR1 is SGHTA, CDR2 FQGNSA. The DNA of the CDR3 is TGTGCCAGCAGCCAATACAGGGGTAGCACCGGGGAGCTGTTTTTT. Its translation: CASSQYRGSTGELFF.

This rearrangement joins TRBV14 to TRBJ1-1; D might be TRBD1 (5 bases). This CDR3 spans 16 amino acids. Trimming pared 4 bases from V and 2 bases from J, leaving 17 bases between. CDR1 and CDR2 (germline): SGHDN, FVKESK. The CDR3 region has the DNA TGTGCCAGCAGCCCCCCAAGGCAGGGAGTAAACACTGAAGCTTTCTTT. Protein sequence: CASSPPRQGVNTEAFF.

This sequence joins TRBV5-1 and TRBJ2-1; 8 positions match TRBD2. The CDR3 runs to 14 residues. Trimming at V came to 8 bases and at J to 3 bases, leaving 7 bases not matched to a gene. CDR1 and CDR2 (germline): SGHRS, YFSETQ. CDR3 in DNA: TGCGCCAGTCAATTGAGCGGGAGCTACAATGAGCAGTTCTTC. This gives the protein CASQLSGSYNEQFF.

As for this clone: This sample includes further DNA sequences coding for the same CDR3. V gene TRBV18 combines with J gene TRBJ2-3; D is unresolved. The CDR3 spans 11 residues. Between the trimmed V and J ends, which lost 3 bases and 2 bases, there was a span of 0 bases. Germline CDR1 is KGHSH and CDR2 is LQKENI. CDR3 nucleotides: TGTGCCAGCTCACCCACAGATACGCAGTATTTT. Its protein is CASSPTDTQYF.

The chain carries TRBV7-2 and TRBJ1-2; TRBD1 matches at 7 bases. Germline V gene lookup returns CDR1 SGHTA and CDR2 FQGNSA. The CDR3 runs to 13 residues. Trimming cost V 3 bases and J 14 bases; bases outside gene matches: 12. The CDR3 coding sequence is TGTGCCAGCAGCTTCTCGGACAGGCTACCTTTAACCTTC. Translated: CASSFSDRLPLTF.

This sequence joins TRBV6-2 or TRBV6-3 and TRBJ1-3; 9 bases agree with TRBD1. Germline loops: CDR1 MNHEY, CDR2 SVGEGT. The V gene end was trimmed by 2 bases and the J gene end by 7 bases; junction bases not matched to a gene: 15. This CDR3 contains 18 residues. Here the CDR3 DNA reads TGTGCCAGCAGTTACCCGATGGATGGACAGGGGCCGCGGAACACCATATATTTT. This codes for CASSYPMDGQGPRNTIYF.

This chain uses TRBV27 with TRBJ1-6, with D perhaps TRBD1 (6 bases). This CDR3 region has 13 residues. CDR1 and CDR2 from the germline V gene are MNHEY and SMNVEV (reference sequence). The V end was cut by 5 bases, the J end by 8 bases, with 10 bases between. CDR3 sequence: CASSLNRDSPLHF. CDR3 in DNA: TGTGCCAGCAGTCTGAACAGGGATTCACCCCTCCACTTT.

This clone was detected a few times. The rearrangement uses TRBV2 and TRBJ2-1, with no clear D. Germline V gene data show CDR1 as SNHLY and CDR2 as FYNNEI. This CDR3 comprises 11 residues. The V gene lost 4 bases and the J gene lost 9 bases, with 7 bases spanning the gap. The CDR3 reads CASSGESEQFF. For the CDR3, the DNA is TGTGCCAGCAGTGGTGAATCTGAGCAGTTCTTC.

The rearrangement joins TRBV10-1 to TRBJ2-7; D remains ambiguous. Trimming took 4 bases from V and 7 from J, leaving 14 bases between them. The CDR3 is made up of 13 amino acids. Germline V CDR1 and CDR2: WNHNN, SYGVQD (reference sequence). This chain's CDR3 is CASSGGRNGEQYF. For the CDR3, the DNA is TGCGCCAGCAGTGGGGGTCGCAACGGGGAGCAGTACTTC.

The chain has TRBV6-5 and TRBJ1-1; TRBD1 matches at 8 bases. There are 15 residues in the CDR3. Germline-derived CDR1 and CDR2 are MNHEY and SVGAGI. Trimming removed 2 bases from V and 0 bases from J; junction bases left unmatched: 2. CDR3 protein: CASSYPGQVNTEAFF. CDR3 DNA: TGTGCCAGCAGTTACCCGGGACAGGTGAACACTGAAGCTTTCTTT.

The chain uses TRBV4-3 and TRBJ2-7; weak D call: TRBD1 (6 bases). Germline lookup yields CDR1 LGHNA and CDR2 YSLEER. The CDR3 has 16 amino acids. Between the trimmed V and J ends, which lost 1 base and 3 bases, there was a span of 16 bases. The CDR3 region has the DNA TGCGCCAGCAGCCAAGGCTGGGGTAAGGGGGTCTACGAGCAGTACTTC. It is translated as CASSQGWGKGVYEQYF.

The gene calls are TRBV11-3 and TRBJ1-4; D gene ambiguous. Deletions cut 1 base from V and 8 bases from J, with 5 bases between. The CDR3 contains 12 residues. Germline CDR1 is SGHNT and CDR2 is YENEEA. This chain's CDR3 is CASSLGSEKLFF. CDR3 bases: TGTGCCAGCAGCTTAGGGAGCGAAAAACTGTTTTTT.